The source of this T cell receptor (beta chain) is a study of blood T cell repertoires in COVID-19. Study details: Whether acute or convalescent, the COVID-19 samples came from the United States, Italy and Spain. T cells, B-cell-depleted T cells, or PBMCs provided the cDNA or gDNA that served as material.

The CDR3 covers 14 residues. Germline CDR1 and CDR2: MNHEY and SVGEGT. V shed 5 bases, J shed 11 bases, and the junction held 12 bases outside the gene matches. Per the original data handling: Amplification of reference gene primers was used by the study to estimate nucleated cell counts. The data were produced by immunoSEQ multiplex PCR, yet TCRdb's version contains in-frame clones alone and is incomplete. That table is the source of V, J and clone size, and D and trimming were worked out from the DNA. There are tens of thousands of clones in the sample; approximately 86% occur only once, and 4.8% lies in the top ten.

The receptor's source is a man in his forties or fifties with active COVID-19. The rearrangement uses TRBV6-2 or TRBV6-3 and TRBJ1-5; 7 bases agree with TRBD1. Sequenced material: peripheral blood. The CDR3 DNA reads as TGTGCCAGCAGTGCCGGGACAGAGACATTGGCCCAGCATTTT. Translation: CASSAGTETLAQHF.